This T cell receptor (beta chain) was captured in a study of human T cells and chemical hapten exposure. TCRdb ran MiXCR on the RACE reads and lists one entry per CDR3 protein. The data show around 250,000 distinct CDR3 sequences, 8.6% seen once. The time point: pre-sensitization, week 0. Treatment of the sample: therapeutic diphenylcyclopropenone sensitization with weekly scalp DPC. This clonotype turned up a few times. CDR1 is LGHNA, CDR2 YNFKEQ, per germline. The CDR3 has 15 residues. Trimming took 0 bases from V and 2 from J, leaving 10 bases between them. The chain joins TRBV4-2 to TRBJ2-5; D perhaps matches TRBD1 (5 bases). The starting material was whole blood, obtained in connection with sensitization to the hapten diphenylcyclopropenone (DPC). The TCR sequence derives from a woman aged 40 to 49 with alopecia areata. Some clones in this sample may be carry-over from other donors' samples. The CDR3, as DNA: TGTGCCAGCAGCCAAGACTGGGGCGGACAAGAGACCCAGTACTTC. This gives the protein CASSQDWGGQETQYF.